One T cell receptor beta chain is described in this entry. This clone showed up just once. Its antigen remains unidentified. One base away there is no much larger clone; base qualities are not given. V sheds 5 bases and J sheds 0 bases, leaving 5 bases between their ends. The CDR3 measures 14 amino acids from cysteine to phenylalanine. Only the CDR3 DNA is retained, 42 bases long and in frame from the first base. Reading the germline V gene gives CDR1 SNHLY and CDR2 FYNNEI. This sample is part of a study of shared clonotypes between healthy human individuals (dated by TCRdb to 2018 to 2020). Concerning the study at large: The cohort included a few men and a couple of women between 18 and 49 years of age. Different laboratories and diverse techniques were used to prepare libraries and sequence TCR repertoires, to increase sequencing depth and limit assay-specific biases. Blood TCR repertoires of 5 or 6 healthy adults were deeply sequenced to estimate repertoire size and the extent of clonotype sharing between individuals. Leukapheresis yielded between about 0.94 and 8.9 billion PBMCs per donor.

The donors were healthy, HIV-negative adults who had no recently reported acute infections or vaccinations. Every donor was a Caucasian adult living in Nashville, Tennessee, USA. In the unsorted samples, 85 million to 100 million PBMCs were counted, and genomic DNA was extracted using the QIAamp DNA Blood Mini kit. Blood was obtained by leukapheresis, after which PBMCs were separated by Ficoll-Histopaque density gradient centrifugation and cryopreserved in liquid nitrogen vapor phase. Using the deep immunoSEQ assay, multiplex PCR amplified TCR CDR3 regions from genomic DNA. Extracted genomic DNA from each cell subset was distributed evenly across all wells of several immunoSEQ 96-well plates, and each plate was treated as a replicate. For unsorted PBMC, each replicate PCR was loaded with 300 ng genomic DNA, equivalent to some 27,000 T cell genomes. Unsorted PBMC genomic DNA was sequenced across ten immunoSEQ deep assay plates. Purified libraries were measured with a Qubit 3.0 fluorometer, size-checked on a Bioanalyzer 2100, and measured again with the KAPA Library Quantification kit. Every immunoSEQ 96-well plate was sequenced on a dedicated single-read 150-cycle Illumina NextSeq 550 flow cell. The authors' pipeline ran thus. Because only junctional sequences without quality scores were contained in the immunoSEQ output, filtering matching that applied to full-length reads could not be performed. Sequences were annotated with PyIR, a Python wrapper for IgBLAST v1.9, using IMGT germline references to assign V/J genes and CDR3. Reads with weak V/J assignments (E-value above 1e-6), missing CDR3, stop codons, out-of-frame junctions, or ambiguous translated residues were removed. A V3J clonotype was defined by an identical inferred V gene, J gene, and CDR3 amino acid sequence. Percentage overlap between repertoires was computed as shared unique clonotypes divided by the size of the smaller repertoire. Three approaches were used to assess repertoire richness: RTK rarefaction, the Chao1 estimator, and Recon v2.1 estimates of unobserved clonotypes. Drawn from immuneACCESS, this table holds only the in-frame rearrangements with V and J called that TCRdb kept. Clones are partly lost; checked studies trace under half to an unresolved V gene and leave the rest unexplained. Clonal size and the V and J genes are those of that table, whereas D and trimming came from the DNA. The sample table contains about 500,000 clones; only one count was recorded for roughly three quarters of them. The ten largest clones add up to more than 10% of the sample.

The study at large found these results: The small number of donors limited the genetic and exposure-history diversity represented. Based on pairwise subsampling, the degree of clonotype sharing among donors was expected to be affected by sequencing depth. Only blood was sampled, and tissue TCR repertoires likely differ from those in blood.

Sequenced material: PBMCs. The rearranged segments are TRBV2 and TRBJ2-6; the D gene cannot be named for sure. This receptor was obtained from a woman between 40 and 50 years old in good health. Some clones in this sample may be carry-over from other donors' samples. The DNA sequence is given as TGTGCCAGCAGTCCCCTCTCTGGGGCCAACGTCCTGACTTTC. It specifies CASSPLSGANVLTF.